The clone carrying this TCR beta chain was detected a few times. Antigen unknown. The data are from a study of T cells in Graves' hyperthyroidism and ophthalmopathy. Whole-study findings and limits: A 13 V-J model separated ophthalmopathy from stable hyperthyroidism. Within blood appeared most thyroid clonotypes that had expanded above 0.001.

Germline loops: CDR1 MDHEN, CDR2 SYDVKM. Unmatched junction bases numbered 15, after V lost 4 bases and J lost 0 bases. CDR3 length: 18 residues. Reasons for excluding patients were uncontrolled infection, other autoimmune disease, pregnancy or lactation. The authors obtained PBMCs from over 7.5 ml of fresh peripheral blood. From RNA transcripts, TCR beta CDR3 regions were amplified. Primed by the HTBI set, a first-round RT-PCR was run on the TCR CDR3. TCRdb used MiXCR to reprocess the multiplex PCR reads, holding one entry per CDR3 protein. Of hundreds of thousands of distinct CDR3 sequences listed, 16% are singletons.

Source material: blood. The rearrangement joins TRBV28 to TRBJ2-7; 7 positions match TRBD2. The receptor was isolated from a woman aged 18-35 years with Graves' hyperthyroidism. The CDR3 sequence: CASSSISGPGLLSYEQYF. Here the CDR3 DNA reads TGTGCCAGCAGTTCAATTAGCGGGCCGGGCCTACTCTCCTACGAGCAGTACTTC.